The 15 T cell receptor beta chains listed next were all sequenced from one sample in a study of shared clonotypes between healthy human individuals. The method was immunoSEQ multiplex PCR; TCRdb's version includes in-frame clones alone and lacks a portion of them. The data contain 1,400,000 or so clones, approximately 98.5% of them singletons. Sequenced material: naive CD4+ T cells sorted from blood. Subset reported: CD45RA+ positively selected. These receptors were taken from a man younger than 40 in good health.

The chain combines TRBV27 with TRBJ2-1; 8 bases line up with TRBD2. Germline trimming cut 1 base from V and 3 bases from J; bases unmatched to any gene: 5. The germline V gene encodes CDR1 MNHEY and CDR2 SMNVEV (reference sequence). The CDR3 contains 16 residues. The CDR3 DNA reads as TGTGCCAGCAGTTTATTGGCTAGCGGGCACTACAATGAGCAGTTCTTC. It codes for CASSLLASGHYNEQFF.

In this sample, this clone turned up once. The chain is built from TRBV7-2 and TRBJ2-1; TRBD2 matches at 8 bases. CDR1 SGHTA and CDR2 FQGNSA come from the germline V gene. Trimming at V came to 1 base and at J to 9 bases, leaving 8 bases not matched to a gene. This CDR3 region has 15 residues. The CDR3 reads CASSLVRVAGGEQFF. Here the CDR3 DNA reads TGTGCCAGCAGCTTAGTGCGGGTGGCGGGAGGTGAGCAGTTCTTC.

The chain has TRBV18 and TRBJ2-1; the match to TRBD2 covers 11 bases. The CDR3 totals 17 residues. Germline CDR1 and CDR2: KGHSH and LQKENI. Trimming cost V 4 bases and J 0 bases; bases outside gene matches: 5. Here the CDR3 reads CASSRILAGDSYNEQFF. The DNA of the CDR3 is TGTGCCAGCTCACGAATACTAGCGGGAGACTCCTACAATGAGCAGTTCTTC. Supplemented by reference TRBV18 and TRBJ2-1, the full variable domain reads NAGVMQNPRHLVRRRGQEARLRCSPMKGHSHVYWYRQLPEEGLKFMVYLQKENIIDESGMPKERFSAEFPKEGPSILRIQQVVRGDSAAYFCASSRILAGDSYNEQFFGPGTRLTVL.

The chain uses TRBV10-1 and TRBJ2-7, with 8 bases that match TRBD1. The CDR3 extends over 14 amino acids. Germline V gene lookup returns CDR1 WNHNN and CDR2 SYGVQD (reference sequence). Germline trimming cut 4 bases from V and 0 bases from J; bases unmatched to any gene: 2. The CDR3, as DNA: TGCGCCAGCAGTGGACAGGGGACCTCCTACGAGCAGTACTTC. Its protein product is CASSGQGTSYEQYF.

The rearrangement joins TRBV19 to TRBJ2-7; 9 bases are a match to TRBD2. The CDR3 sequence is 14 residues long. Germline CDR1 is LNHDA and CDR2 is SQIVND (reference sequence). J lost 3 bases, V lost 4 bases, and 4 bases had no gene match. The CDR3 DNA reads as TGTGCCAGTAGTAGGATAGCGGGAGTCTACGAGCAGTACTTC. It specifies CASSRIAGVYEQYF.

In DNA form, the CDR3 reads TGTGCCAGCAGCGTACTTAGCGGGAACGCGAACACCGGGGAGCTGTTTTTT. This gives the protein CASSVLSGNANTGELFF. V usage is TRBV9 and J usage is TRBJ2-2, with TRBD2 identical over 8 bases. Germline values: CDR1 SGDLS, CDR2 YYNGEE. V lost 1 base and J lost 0; bases outside the gene matches: 5. This CDR3 has 17 residues.

V usage is TRBV12-2 and J usage is TRBJ1-5; the D call TRBD1 from the table was never checked on the DNA. TRBV12-2 is a recognized pseudogene. The CDR3 extends over 17 amino acids. The CDR3 here is CASRLASGRGHNQPQHF. Written as DNA, the CDR3 is TGTGCAAGTCGCTTAGCGAGCGGCAGGGGGCACAATCAGCCCCAGCATTTT.

CDR3 region: CASSVTGVNYGYTF. The CDR3 nucleotides are TGTGCCAGTAGTGTGACAGGCGTTAACTATGGCTACACCTTC. The chain employs TRBV19 and TRBJ1-2, with D possibly being TRBD1 (6 bases). The germline V and J ends were trimmed by 5 bases and 1 base, with 11 bases remaining between them. Germline-derived CDR1 and CDR2 are LNHDA and SQIVND (reference sequence). CDR3 length: 14 amino acids.

V is TRBV18 and J is TRBJ2-1; D gene uncertain. V lost 0 bases, J lost 8 bases, and 14 bases lay in between. The CDR3 covers 15 residues. Germline V CDR1 and CDR2: KGHSH, LQKENI. The CDR3 DNA follows: TGTGCCAGCTCACCACCACCGCGAGGAATTCATGAGCAGTTCTTC. The encoded protein is CASSPPPRGIHEQFF.

This chain links TRBV2 with TRBJ2-7; D ambiguous. The CDR3 has 14 amino acids. The germline gives CDR1 SNHLY, CDR2 FYNNEI. V lost 4 bases and J lost 0, with 10 bases in between. The CDR3 coding sequence is TGTGCCAGCAGTGCGGACCGTGCCTCCTACGAGCAGTACTTC. Translating gives CASSADRASYEQYF.

The chain links TRBV6-6 to TRBJ1-5; weak D call: TRBD1 (5 bases). This CDR3 spans 16 amino acids. Germline V gene sequence: CDR1 MNHNY, CDR2 SVGAGI (reference sequence). Trimming left V 0 bases short and J 7 bases short, with 16 bases between. CDR3 protein: CASSYSSGTGNQPQHF. As DNA, the CDR3 is TGTGCCAGCAGTTACTCATCGGGGACCGGGAACCAGCCCCAGCATTTT.

The gene calls are TRBV28 and TRBJ1-5; D gene unclear. This CDR3 has 16 residues. Germline assignment: CDR1 MDHEN and CDR2 SYDVKM. V dropped 8 bases and J dropped 0 bases, with 17 bases sitting between them. The CDR3 DNA reads as TGTGCCAGCGGGCCCAAATCCTTTTATAGCAATCAGCCCCAGCATTTT. The encoded protein is CASGPKSFYSNQPQHF.

The V gene is TRBV12-5, the J gene TRBJ2-7, with D possibly matching TRBD1 (10 bases). The CDR3 is made up of 24 amino acids. The germline CDR1 and CDR2 sequences are LGHNT and FRNRAP. The V and J ends lost 0 bases and 6 bases respectively, with 42 bases between them. DNA of the CDR3: TGTGCTAGTGGTTTGGTAAACCCCCGGGACAGGGGACTAGCAGGCCAGCAAGGCTTTTTCGAGCAGTACTTC. It translates to CASGLVNPRDRGLAGQQGFFEQYF.

V usage is TRBV7-6 and J usage is TRBJ1-2; D is unclear. V was pared by 5 bases and J by 5 bases, with 15 bases between. The length of the CDR3 is 14 residues. Germline CDR1 SGHVS, CDR2 FNYEAQ. The DNA for the CDR3 is TGTGCCAGCAGCCCTGATGGGGTAAAGTATGGCTACACCTTC. Protein sequence: CASSPDGVKYGYTF.

The chain has TRBV18 and TRBJ2-4, with 8 bases fitting TRBD2. Germline-derived CDR1 and CDR2 are KGHSH and LQKENI. V shed 3 bases, J shed 13 bases, and the junction held 17 bases outside the gene matches. This CDR3 has 16 residues. This CDR3 reads CASSPKAPGLALRQYF. In DNA form, the CDR3 reads TGTGCCAGCTCACCTAAAGCACCCGGACTAGCTCTCAGACAGTACTTC. Looking up the rest from reference TRBV18 and TRBJ2-4 gives the full variable domain: NAGVMQNPRHLVRRRGQEARLRCSPMKGHSHVYWYRQLPEEGLKFMVYLQKENIIDESGMPKERFSAEFPKEGPSILRIQQVVRGDSAAYFCASSPKAPGLALRQYFGAGTRLSVL.